These T cell receptor beta chains were read from a single sample in a study of T cell responses to AZD1222 COVID-19 vaccine. Measured with immunoSEQ multiplex PCR; TCRdb has only the in-frame clones, and not every one. The sample includes roughly 110,000 clones, 75% to 90% of them seen just once. Sequenced here: peripheral blood, sampled on day 0 of AZD1222 vaccination. All receptors come from an adult in good health. Both conserved end residues are part of each CDR3. A D gene is named only where the DNA matches it firmly. Clone size is not always given. Where it is, it says once, few, many or a class for expanded clones.

TRBD1	-	TRBV6-6	TRBJ2-1	TGTGCCAGCGCTCCGGGACAGGTCACGGGTGAGCAGTTCTTC	CASAPGQVTGEQFF
-	few	TRBV9	TRBJ1-1	TGTGCCAGCAGCGTAGTTCGCAGGGCTGGCACTGAAGCTTTCTTT	CASSVVRRAGTEAFF
TRBD2	-	TRBV7-9	TRBJ2-5	TGTGCCAGCAGCGGACGAGCGGGAGGGCCCCAAGAGACCCAGTACTTC	CASSGRAGGPQETQYF
TRBD2	-	TRBV7-2	TRBJ2-1	TGTGCCAGCAGCTTATGGACAGGCCTAGCGGGGAATGAGCAGTTCTTC	CASSLWTGLAGNEQFF
-	once	TRBV7-9	TRBJ1-1	TGTGCCAGCAGCTTATTGGGGACGGGAAAGAACACTGAAGCTTTCTTT	CASSLLGTGKNTEAFF
TRBD1	-	TRBV5-1	TRBJ1-1	TGCGCCAGCGCACGGGACAGGATGAACACTGAAGCTTTCTTT	CASARDRMNTEAFF
TRBD1	-	TRBV18	TRBJ1-2	TGTGCCAGCTCACCCGGGGACAGGGGGAAAGGCTACACCTTC	CASSPGDRGKGYTF
-	-	TRBV11-3	TRBJ2-7	TGTGCCAGCAGCCGCAATCGGGACGGAGCGCAGTACTTC	CASSRNRDGAQYF
TRBD1	-	TRBV5-5	TRBJ1-1	TGTGCCAGCAGCGTATTGCCGGGACAGGGGGAGGACACTGAAGCTTTCTTT	CASSVLPGQGEDTEAFF
-	-	TRBV18	TRBJ2-7	TGTGCCAGCTCACCAGGGCGGTCGGAAGTCTACGAGCAGTACTTC	CASSPGRSEVYEQYF
TRBD2	-	TRBV24-1	TRBJ2-1	TGTGCCACCAGTGACTTAGGGACTAGCGGGAAGAATGAGCAGTTCTTC	CATSDLGTSGKNEQFF
TRBD2	-	TRBV24-1	TRBJ2-1	TGTGCCACCAGTGATCAAGCGGGAGACTCCTACAATGAGCAGTTCTTC	CATSDQAGDSYNEQFF
-	-	TRBV5-6	TRBJ2-1	TGTGCCAGCAGCACCGCGACTAGGTATGAGCAGTTCTTC	CASSTATRYEQFF
-	-	TRBV15	TRBJ2-7	TGTGCCACCAGCATCCGTAGCGCATCCTACGAGCAGTACTTC	CATSIRSASYEQYF
TRBD2	-	TRBV19	TRBJ2-1	TGTGCCAGTAGTACAGCGGGAGGGCAGGCTAGGGATGAGCAGTTCTTC	CASSTAGGQARDEQFF
-	-	TRBV19	TRBJ2-3	TGTGCCAGTAGTTTGGACCTAGGTGGGCAGGCAGATACGCAGTATTTT	CASSLDLGGQADTQYF
-	-	TRBV7-9	TRBJ1-2	TGTGCCAGCAGCTTACCGGGACGCCGGGACTATGGCTACACCTTC	CASSLPGRRDYGYTF
-	-	TRBV11-2	TRBJ2-7	TGTGCCAGCCAACCTTCTCGGGGGCGGGACGAGCAGTACTTC	CASQPSRGRDEQYF
TRBD2	-	TRBV10-3	TRBJ2-7	TGTGCCATCAGGGACGGGACTAGCGGCACCTCCTACGAGCAGTACTTC	CAIRDGTSGTSYEQYF
TRBD1	-	TRBV19	TRBJ1-6	TGTGCCACCAAGGACAGGGACCTTTATAATTCACCCCTCCACTTT	CATKDRDLYNSPLHF
-	-	TRBV20-1	TRBJ1-1	TGCAGTGCTAGTCATGATGAGTTATGGAACACTGAAGCTTTCTTT	CSASHDELWNTEAFF
TRBD2	-	TRBV7-3	TRBJ2-1	TGTGCCAGCAGCCTAACGACTAGCGGGAGGTGGGGTGAGCAGTTCTTC	CASSLTTSGRWGEQFF
-	-	TRBV19	TRBJ2-7	TGTGCCAGTAGTAAGAGGGACGAGCAGTACTTC	CASSKRDEQYF
TRBD2	-	TRBV7-2	TRBJ2-3	TGTGCCAGCAGCTCCGGGACTAGAACAGATACGCAGTATTTT	CASSSGTRTDTQYF
-	-	TRBV6-1	TRBJ2-1	TGTGCCAGCAGTGAAACTACAGCTCGTGGGGATGAGCAGTTCTTC	CASSETTARGDEQFF
TRBD2	-	TRBV10-2	TRBJ2-7	TGCGCCCTAAGCCGAGCGGGAGGGCGTGAGCAGTACTTC	CALSRAGGREQYF